One and the same sample provided the 6 T cell receptor beta chains below, sequenced in a study of cytomegalovirus exposure and HLA in healthy donors. Some clones are missing from TCRdb's copy, which holds only in-frame ones; the method was immunoSEQ multiplex PCR. The sample carries about 120,000 clones, more than 75% recorded once. The sample comprised PBMCs. The receptors shown here come from a woman between 18 and 29 years old in good health and CMV-seropositive.

The V gene is TRBV14, the J gene TRBJ2-5; unclear D gene. Trimming shortened V by 4 bases and J by 4 bases, and 10 bases separated the two germline ends. The germline gives CDR1 SGHDN, CDR2 FVKESK. This CDR3 contains 13 residues. CDR3 residues: CASSPRLIETQYF. The DNA for the CDR3 is TGTGCCAGCAGCCCGAGGTTGATAGAGACCCAGTACTTC.

The rearrangement uses TRBV5-1 and TRBJ2-3; 10 positions agree with TRBD2. The CDR3 loop spans 15 amino acids. V shed 4 bases and J 4 bases; nucleotides not matched to a gene: 6. Looked up from germline, CDR1 is SGHRS and CDR2 is YFSETQ. The CDR3, as DNA: TGCGCCAGCAGCCGCAGCGGGGGGGCCGCAGATACGCAGTATTTT. Its protein is CASSRSGGAADTQYF.

The chain links TRBV6-5 to TRBJ2-7; possibly TRBD1 for D (6 bases). From germline, CDR1 is MNHEY and CDR2 SVGAGI. Trimming cost V 6 bases and J 2 bases, with 11 bases left between them. This CDR3 has 13 amino acids. The CDR3 protein is CASRKTGTYEQYF. The CDR3 DNA follows: TGTGCCAGCAGAAAAACAGGGACCTACGAGCAGTACTTC.

The chain links TRBV9 to TRBJ2-3; D gene ambiguous. This CDR3 is 12 amino acids long. Germline V gives CDR1 SGDLS, CDR2 YYNGEE. Trimming shortened V by 7 bases and J by 6 bases, and 12 bases separated the two germline ends. CDR3 loop: CASGGATDTQYF. In nucleotides, the CDR3 is TGTGCCAGCGGTGGAGCGACGGATACGCAGTATTTT.

This clone has just one count. As DNA, the CDR3 is TGTGCCAGCAGTTCGCCTGGACTAGCGGGGCAAGAGACCCAGTACTTC. This gives the protein CASSSPGLAGQETQYF. This chain joins TRBV6-5 and TRBJ2-5; 12 bases are a match to TRBD2. The V segment lost 4 bases and the J segment 2 bases; nucleotides outside the gene matches: 5. The CDR3 spans 16 residues. Germline V gene sequence: CDR1 MNHEY, CDR2 SVGAGI.

This chain connects TRBV25-1 to TRBJ2-1; 8 bases map to TRBD1. The J segment lost 4 bases and the V segment lost 4 bases, leaving 9 bases of the junction unmatched. This CDR3 region has 16 residues. CDR1 is MGHDK, CDR2 SYGVNS, per germline. The CDR3 loop reads CASSVVDRVIYNEQFF. DNA for the CDR3: TGTGCCAGCAGTGTGGTGGACAGGGTGATTTACAATGAGCAGTTCTTC.